Here is one T cell receptor beta chain with its context. This CDR3 spans 14 amino acids. CDR1 is MNHNY, CDR2 SVGAGI, per germline (reference sequence). Trimming stripped 4 bases from V and 6 bases from J, with 16 bases between. This sample was included in a study of Ad26.COV2.S vaccination and SARS-CoV-2 variants. The overall study: In the study, Ad26.COV2.S was injected intramuscularly once, or twice 56 days apart.

As to treatment: around 19 received Ad26.COV2.S at low or high dose, single or two shots; about 5 received placebo; per-sample allocation not given. Specimens were obtained on day 63 following the first vaccine or placebo injection. Built on an Ad26 vector, the vaccine expressed Wuhan-strain SARS-CoV-2 spike. TCRdb's table, derived via immunoSEQ multiplex PCR, lists solely in-frame clones and lacks some. The sample yields around 340,000 clones, around 89% seen once. V usage is TRBV6-6 and J usage is TRBJ2-7; the D gene is possibly TRBD1 (5 bases). Sequencing used peripheral blood, obtained in a trial of Ad26.COV2.S vaccine versus placebo. The clonotype was recovered from a person between 18 and 60 years old who received the Ad26.COV2.S COVID-19 vaccine or a placebo. The chain's CDR3 is CASSSLDDSREQYF. The CDR3 DNA sequence: TGTGCCAGCAGTTCCCTCGATGACAGCCGCGAGCAGTACTTC.